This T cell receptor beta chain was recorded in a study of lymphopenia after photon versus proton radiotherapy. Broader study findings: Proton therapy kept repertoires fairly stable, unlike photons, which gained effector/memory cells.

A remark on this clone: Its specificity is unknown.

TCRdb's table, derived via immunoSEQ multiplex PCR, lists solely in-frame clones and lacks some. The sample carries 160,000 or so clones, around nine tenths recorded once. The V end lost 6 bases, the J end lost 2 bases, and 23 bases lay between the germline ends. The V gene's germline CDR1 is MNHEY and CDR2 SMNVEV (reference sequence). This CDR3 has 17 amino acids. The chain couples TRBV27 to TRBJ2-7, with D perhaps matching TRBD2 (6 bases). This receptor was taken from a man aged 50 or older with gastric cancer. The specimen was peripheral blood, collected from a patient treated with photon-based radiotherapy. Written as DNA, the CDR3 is TGTGCCAGCAGCTTTCGGGTGGGAGGCCCGAAGCCCTACGAGCAGTACTTC. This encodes CASSFRVGGPKPYEQYF.